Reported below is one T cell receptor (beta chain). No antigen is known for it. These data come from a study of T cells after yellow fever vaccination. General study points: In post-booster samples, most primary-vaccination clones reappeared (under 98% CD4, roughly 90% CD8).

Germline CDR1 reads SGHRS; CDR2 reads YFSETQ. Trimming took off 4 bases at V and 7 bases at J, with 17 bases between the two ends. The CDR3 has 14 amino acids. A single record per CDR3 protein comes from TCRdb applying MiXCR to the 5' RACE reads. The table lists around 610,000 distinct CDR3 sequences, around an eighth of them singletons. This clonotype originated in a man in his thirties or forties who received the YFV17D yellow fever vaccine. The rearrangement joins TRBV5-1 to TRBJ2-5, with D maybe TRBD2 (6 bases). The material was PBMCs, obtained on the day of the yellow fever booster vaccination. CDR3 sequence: CASSDNPPEGTQYF. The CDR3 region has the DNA TGCGCCAGCAGCGATAACCCTCCGGAGGGGACCCAGTACTTC.